What follows are 24 T cell receptor beta chains derived from one specimen sequenced in a study of blood T cell repertoires in COVID-19 (dated by TCRdb to 2018 to 2020). Library construction relied on the immunoSEQ multiplex PCR assay. TCRdb holds this immuneACCESS table with in-frame rearrangements only. Some clones are missing; in checked studies, unresolved V genes explain under half, and the rest has no known cause. Within this sample are around 200,000 clones, with approximately 88% of them counted one time only. Together, the top ten hold approximately 6.7% of the sample. Sequencing was done on a sample of peripheral blood. Receptors were obtained from a man aged 35 to 55 with acute or convalescent COVID-19.

The chain combines TRBV2 with TRBJ2-7; unclear D gene. CDR3 size: 12 residues. Germline V lookup: CDR1 SNHLY, CDR2 FYNNEI. V was clipped by 3 bases and J by 9 bases, with 12 bases between them. The CDR3 is CASSEWPRGQYF. CDR3 DNA: TGTGCCAGCAGTGAGTGGCCCCGTGGGCAGTACTTC.

This chain joins TRBV4-1 and TRBJ2-7; TRBD1 matches 11 bases. CDR3 length: 15 amino acids. The trim removed 3 bases at V and 7 bases at J, leaving 8 bases unmatched. Germline assignment: CDR1 MGHRA and CDR2 YSYEKL. The CDR3 sequence is CASSQNGQGAWEQYF. In DNA form, the CDR3 reads TGCGCCAGCAGCCAGAATGGACAGGGGGCTTGGGAGCAGTACTTC.

V usage is TRBV10-2 and J usage is TRBJ1-1; D unclear. The CDR3 extends over 17 amino acids. Trimming pared 7 bases from V and 0 bases from J, leaving 21 bases between. Germline V lookup: CDR1 WSHSY, CDR2 SAAADI. CDR3 sequence reads: CASTLDSLGGLNTEAFF. The CDR3 DNA reads as TGCGCCAGCACACTAGACTCGTTGGGAGGGTTGAACACTGAAGCTTTCTTT.

The rearrangement uses TRBV15 and TRBJ1-4; D perhaps matches TRBD1 (5 bases). The CDR3 is made up of 19 amino acids. With 7 bases removed from V and 0 bases from J, the gap between germline ends came to 24 bases. Germline V gives CDR1 LNHNV, CDR2 YYDKDF (reference sequence). The CDR3 loop reads CATIQRGIGRLATNEKLFF. The DNA of the CDR3 is TGTGCCACCATCCAAAGGGGTATTGGGAGGCTTGCAACTAATGAAAAACTGTTTTTT.

The chain carries TRBV4-3 and TRBJ2-2; TRBD1 matches at 10 bases. Germline V gene lookup returns CDR1 LGHNA and CDR2 YSLEER. The CDR3 sequence is 17 residues long. After removal of 1 base from V and 5 bases from J, the junction contained 7 bases not matched to a gene. The CDR3 protein is CASSQGPGQGRTGELFF. In nucleotides, the CDR3 is TGCGCCAGCAGCCAAGGACCGGGACAGGGGAGGACCGGGGAGCTGTTTTTT.

The chain is built from TRBV6-5 and TRBJ2-1; D gene unclear. Trimming stripped 0 bases from V and 6 bases from J, with 9 bases between. The CDR3 length is 14 residues. Germline lookup yields CDR1 MNHEY and CDR2 SVGAGI. The CDR3 coding sequence is TGTGCCAGCAGTTACTCTGCAGTTCTCAATGAGCAGTTCTTC. Its translation is CASSYSAVLNEQFF.

The CDR3 reads CASSLRVGGVPSNEQFF. The CDR3 region has the DNA TGTGCCAGCAGCTTGCGGGTAGGAGGGGTTCCCTCCAATGAGCAGTTCTTC. This chain uses TRBV7-2 with TRBJ2-1; weak D call: TRBD2 (6 bases). V was shortened by 3 bases and J by 6 bases, with 21 bases between the two germline ends. From germline, CDR1 is SGHTA and CDR2 FQGNSA. This CDR3 is 17 amino acids long.

The gene calls are TRBV5-1 and TRBJ2-7, with TRBD2 as a possible D gene (6 bases). CDR1 SGHRS and CDR2 YFSETQ come from the germline V gene. Trimming pared 4 bases from V and 6 bases from J, leaving 11 bases between. The CDR3 has 12 amino acids. The CDR3 spells CASSRLEGEQYF. CDR3 nucleotide sequence: TGCGCCAGCAGCCGGCTGGAGGGCGAGCAGTACTTC.

The rearrangement links TRBV4-3 to TRBJ2-1; 10 bases agree with TRBD2. Germline CDR1 is LGHNA and CDR2 is YSLEER. The ends lost 2 bases at V and 0 bases at J; junction bases unmatched: 4. CDR3 size: 17 residues. The CDR3 sequence: CASSQPGLADSYNEQFF. The CDR3 DNA follows: TGCGCCAGCAGCCAACCCGGACTAGCGGACTCCTACAATGAGCAGTTCTTC.

The chain is built from TRBV30 and TRBJ1-3; 7 bases are shared with TRBD1. The CDR3 spans 19 residues. V trimming: 4 bases; J trimming: 4 bases; junction bases outside the gene matches: 22. CDR1 and CDR2 (germline): GTSNPN, SVGIG (reference sequence). CDR3 amino acids: CAWTQTRDRSTGKGNTIYF. CDR3 bases: TGTGCCTGGACCCAAACCCGGGACAGATCCACGGGGAAGGGAAACACCATATATTTT. Full variable domain (outside the CDR3, taken from reference TRBV30 and TRBJ1-3): SQTIHQWPATLVQPVGSPLSLECTVEGTSNPNLYWYRQAAGRGLQLLFYSVGIGQISSEVPQNLSASRPQDRQFILSSKKLLLSDSGFYLCAWTQTRDRSTGKGNTIYFGEGSWLTVV.

The V gene is TRBV9, the J gene TRBJ1-5; D gene unclear. V was cut by 4 bases and J by 7 bases, with 12 bases left in between. The CDR3 spans 13 residues. Germline V lookup: CDR1 SGDLS, CDR2 YYNGEE. CDR3 amino acids: CASSPFPGQPQHF. The CDR3 DNA follows: TGTGCCAGCAGCCCCTTTCCAGGACAGCCCCAGCATTTT.

The V and J genes are TRBV7-9 and TRBJ1-1; 8 nucleotides agree with TRBD1. Per germline, CDR1 SEHNR and CDR2 FQNEAQ (reference sequence). V lost 3 bases and J lost 2; bases outside the gene matches: 2. The CDR3 has 14 amino acids. DNA for the CDR3: TGTGCCAGCAGCTTTGGACAGGGTAACACTGAAGCTTTCTTT. Its translation: CASSFGQGNTEAFF.

The chain recombines TRBV3-1 (or the pseudogene TRBV3-2) with TRBJ1-4; D possibly corresponds to TRBD1 (5 bases). The germline V gene has CDR1 LGHDT and CDR2 YNNKEL (reference sequence). This CDR3 region has 17 residues. V lost 0 bases to trimming and J lost 5 bases, with 16 bases between them. In nucleotides, the CDR3 is TGTGCCAGCAGCCAAGATTTCGGCGGGGGGTGGAATGAAAAACTGTTTTTT. Residues: CASSQDFGGGWNEKLFF.

The chain combines TRBV11-2 with TRBJ2-5; the match to TRBD2 covers 9 bases. The J segment lost 2 bases and the V segment lost 3 bases, leaving 10 bases of the junction unmatched. The germline CDR1 and CDR2 sequences are SGHAT and FQNNGV. CDR3 length equals 17 residues. The CDR3 spells CASSFPETSGPQETQYF. CDR3 sequence (DNA): TGTGCCAGCAGCTTCCCCGAGACTAGCGGACCACAAGAGACCCAGTACTTC.

This clone was seen just once. The V call is TRBV2, the J call TRBJ2-7; D unclear. This CDR3 is 12 amino acids long. CDR1 is SNHLY, CDR2 FYNNEI, per germline. Trimming removed 5 bases at V and 0 bases at J, with 5 bases between. CDR3 residues: CASSPNSYEQYF. The DNA for the CDR3 is TGTGCCAGCAGTCCTAACTCCTACGAGCAGTACTTC.

This sequence joins TRBV2 and TRBJ1-2; TRBD1 matches at 10 bases. Germline-derived CDR1 and CDR2 are SNHLY and FYNNEI. V lost 7 bases to trimming and J lost 7 bases; unmatched junction nucleotides: 6. The CDR3 contains 13 residues. The CDR3 protein is CASTGQGLGGYTF. The CDR3 nucleotides are TGTGCCAGCACGGGACAGGGGTTGGGTGGCTACACCTTC.

The chain is built from TRBV6-5 and TRBJ1-5; a weak D match, TRBD1 (6 bases). This CDR3 region has 14 residues. CDR1 is MNHEY, CDR2 SVGAGI, per germline. Between the trimmed V and J ends, which lost 4 bases and 6 bases, there was a span of 13 bases. CDR3 DNA sequence: TGTGCCAGCAGTTTTTCAGGGGAAGGTCAGCCCCAGCATTTT. Translated: CASSFSGEGQPQHF.

The V and J genes are TRBV10-3 and TRBJ1-3; D unclear. This CDR3 has 15 residues. CDR1 ENHRY and CDR2 SYGVKD come from the germline V gene. Between the trimmed V and J ends, which lost 3 bases and 0 bases, there was a span of 9 bases. The CDR3 DNA follows: TGTGCCATCAGTGATGGTCTTAGCTCTGGAAACACCATATATTTT. Its translation: CAISDGLSSGNTIYF.

This rearrangement joins TRBV10-2 to TRBJ2-7, with 12 positions matching TRBD1. This CDR3 comprises 14 residues. The ends lost 9 bases at V and 7 bases at J; junction bases unmatched: 10. Looked up from germline, CDR1 is WSHSY and CDR2 is SAAADI. For the CDR3, the DNA is TGCGCCAGAAGCTCCGGGACAGGGGGCGATGAGCAGTACTTC. Residues: CARSSGTGGDEQYF.

This clone was detected only a few times. The chain joins TRBV5-1 to TRBJ2-7, with 7 bases that match TRBD1. CDR3 length: 12 residues. J gave up 4 bases and V 3 bases, and 1 base lay outside the gene matches. CDR1 SGHRS and CDR2 YFSETQ come from the germline V gene. CDR3 sequence: CASSSQGYEQYF. The CDR3 DNA sequence: TGCGCCAGCAGCTCACAGGGGTACGAGCAGTACTTC.

Worth noting for this clone: The identical CDR3 is also encoded by other nucleotide sequences in the sample. The chain links TRBV4-1 to TRBJ1-6; D perhaps matches TRBD1 (5 bases). The CDR3 spans 15 residues. Germline V gene lookup returns CDR1 MGHRA and CDR2 YSYEKL. V was clipped by 4 bases and J by 7 bases, with 14 bases between them. For the CDR3, the DNA is TGCGCCAGCAGCCTCGATGCGGGGGTGAATTCACCCCTCCACTTT. This gives the protein CASSLDAGVNSPLHF.

The chain couples TRBV7-8 to TRBJ1-3; D possibly corresponds to TRBD1 (6 bases). V was pared by 0 bases and J by 0 bases, with 12 bases between. CDR3 size: 17 residues. Per the germline V gene, CDR1 is SGHVS and CDR2 is FQNEAQ. Here the CDR3 reads CASSLAQGQFSGNTIYF. The CDR3 nucleotides are TGTGCCAGCAGCTTAGCTCAAGGACAGTTCTCTGGAAACACCATATATTTT.

The chain joins TRBV6-5 to TRBJ2-1; 8 nucleotides match TRBD2. The trim removed 5 bases at V and 9 bases at J, leaving 12 bases unmatched. Looked up from germline, CDR1 is MNHEY and CDR2 is SVGAGI. This CDR3 is 15 amino acids long. The CDR3 region has the DNA TGTGCCAGCAGTCAAACCGTAGATCTAGCGGGTGAGCAGTTCTTC. This sequence encodes CASSQTVDLAGEQFF.

The chain is built from TRBV9 and TRBJ2-5; 8 bases align to TRBD2. V gave up 4 bases and J gave up 2 bases; unmatched junction bases: 10. The CDR3 consists of 16 residues. Germline CDR1 reads SGDLS; CDR2 reads YYNGEE. Here the CDR3 reads CASSPRLANPQETQYF. The CDR3 nucleotides are TGTGCCAGCAGCCCTAGACTAGCGAATCCGCAAGAGACCCAGTACTTC. The full variable domain, in which reference TRBV9 and TRBJ2-5 provide the parts outside the CDR3, is DSGVTQTPKHLITATGQRVTLRCSPRSGDLSVYWYQQSLDQGLQFLIQYYNGEERAKGNILERFSAQQFPDLHSELNLSSLELGDSALYFCASSPRLANPQETQYFGPGTRLLVL.